The clone carrying this T cell receptor (beta chain) was detected many times. Antigen unknown. The data were obtained in a study of T cells in Graves' hyperthyroidism and ophthalmopathy. Blood sampling occurred at first hyperthyroidism diagnosis, ahead of any ophthalmopathy symptoms. TCR beta CDR3 region amplification was performed from RNA transcripts. A set of HTBI primers served as the primers for a first-round RT-PCR of the TCR CDR3. A single record per CDR3 protein comes from TCRdb applying MiXCR to the multiplex PCR reads. The sample has 250,000 or so distinct CDR3 sequences, approximately 16% seen once. Overall study results and limits: A median 6.5 months before onset, the model predicted ophthalmopathy.

CDR3 size: 18 residues. V trimming: 3 bases; J trimming: 1 base; junction bases outside the gene matches: 11. CDR1 is KGHDR and CDR2 is SFDVKD in the germline V gene. This sequence joins TRBV24-1 and TRBJ2-5, with 9 bases that match TRBD1. Sequences were obtained from blood. The sequence was obtained from a woman between 50 and 59 years old with Graves' hyperthyroidism that later progressed to Graves' ophthalmopathy. The CDR3: CATSDPTGGGVFQETQYF. In DNA form, the CDR3 reads TGTGCCACCAGTGATCCGACAGGGGGGGGGGTATTCCAAGAGACCCAGTACTTC.